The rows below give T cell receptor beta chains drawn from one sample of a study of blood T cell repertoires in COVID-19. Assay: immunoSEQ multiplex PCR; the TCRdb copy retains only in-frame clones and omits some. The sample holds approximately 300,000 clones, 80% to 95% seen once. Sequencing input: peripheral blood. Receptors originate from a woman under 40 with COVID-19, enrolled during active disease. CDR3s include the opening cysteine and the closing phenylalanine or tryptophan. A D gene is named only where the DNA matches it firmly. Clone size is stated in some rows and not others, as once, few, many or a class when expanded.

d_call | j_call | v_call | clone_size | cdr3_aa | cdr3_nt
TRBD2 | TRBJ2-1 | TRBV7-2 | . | CASSFHPSGAGDEQFF | TGTGCCAGCAGCTTCCACCCTAGCGGAGCCGGGGATGAGCAGTTCTTC
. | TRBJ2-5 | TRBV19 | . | CASSPRTGMVETQYF | TGTGCCAGTAGTCCTCGAACAGGGATGGTAGAGACCCAGTACTTC
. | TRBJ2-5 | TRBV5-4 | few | CASSSRGEETQYF | TGTGCCAGCAGCTCCAGGGGAGAGGAGACCCAGTACTTC
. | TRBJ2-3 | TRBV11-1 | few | CASTPQGGLLEDTQYF | TGTGCCAGCACCCCACAGGGGGGGCTTCTTGAAGATACGCAGTATTTT
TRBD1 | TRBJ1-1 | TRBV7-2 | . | CASSLEGGGNTEAFF | TGTGCCAGCAGCTTAGAAGGGGGCGGGAACACTGAAGCTTTCTTT
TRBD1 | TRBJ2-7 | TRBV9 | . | CASSAGGVSYEQYF | TGTGCCAGCAGCGCAGGGGGAGTCTCCTACGAGCAGTACTTC
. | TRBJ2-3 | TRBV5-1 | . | CASSPRGGVHTDTQYF | TGCGCCAGCAGCCCCAGGGGCGGCGTTCACACAGATACGCAGTATTTT
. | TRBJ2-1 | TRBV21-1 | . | CASSKAGGKYNEQFF | TGTGCCAGCAGCAAAGCAGGCGGGAAATACAATGAGCAGTTCTTC
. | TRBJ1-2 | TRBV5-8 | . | CASSLDRLDGYTF | TGTGCCAGCAGTCTGGACAGATTAGATGGCTACACCTTC
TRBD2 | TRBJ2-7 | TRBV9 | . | CASSLGTSRSYEQYF | TGTGCCAGCAGCCTCGGGACTAGCCGCTCCTACGAGCAGTACTTC
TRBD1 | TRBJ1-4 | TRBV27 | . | CASAGGALLEKLFF | TGTGCCAGCGCAGGGGGCGCGTTGCTAGAGAAACTGTTTTTT
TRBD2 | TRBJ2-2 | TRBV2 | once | CASSDSPLAGHTGELFF | TGTGCCAGCAGTGATTCCCCACTAGCGGGTCACACCGGGGAGCTGTTTTTT
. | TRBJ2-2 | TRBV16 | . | CASSQGAGNTGELFF | TGTGCCAGCAGCCAAGGAGCCGGGAACACCGGGGAGCTGTTTTTT
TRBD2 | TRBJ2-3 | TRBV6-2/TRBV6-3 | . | CASSYAGPAGYSDTQYF | TGTGCCAGCAGTTACGCTGGGCCAGCGGGATACTCAGATACGCAGTATTTT
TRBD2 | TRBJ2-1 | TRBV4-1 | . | CASSPVWGGSHNEQFF | TGCGCCAGCAGCCCCGTGTGGGGCGGGAGTCACAATGAGCAGTTCTTC
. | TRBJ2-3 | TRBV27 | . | CASRRPGDSTDTQYF | TGTGCCAGCAGACGGCCGGGAGATAGCACAGATACGCAGTATTTT
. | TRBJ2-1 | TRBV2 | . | CASSLIQGSNEQFF | TGTGCCAGCAGTCTCATTCAGGGTTCCAATGAGCAGTTCTTC
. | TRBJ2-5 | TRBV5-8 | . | CASTRGSLLLQETQYF | TGTGCCAGCACGAGGGGGTCACTCCTACTCCAAGAGACCCAGTACTTC
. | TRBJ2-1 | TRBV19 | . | CASSIADYYNEQFF | TGTGCCAGTAGTATAGCGGACTACTACAATGAGCAGTTCTTC
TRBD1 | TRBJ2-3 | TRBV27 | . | CASSFSEQGAFTDTQYF | TGTGCCAGCAGTTTCTCTGAACAGGGGGCCTTCACAGATACGCAGTATTTT
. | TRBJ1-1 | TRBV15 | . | CATSREQTGNREAFF | TGTGCCACCAGCAGAGAACAAACAGGGAACCGTGAAGCTTTCTTT
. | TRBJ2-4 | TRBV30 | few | CAWTAKNIQYF | TGTGCCTGGACGGCCAAAAACATTCAGTACTTC
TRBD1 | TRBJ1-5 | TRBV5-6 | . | CASSLWDRGGQPQHF | TGTGCCAGCAGCTTGTGGGACAGAGGCGGTCAGCCCCAGCATTTT
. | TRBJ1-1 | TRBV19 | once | CASQRKSGDTEAFF | TGTGCCAGTCAAAGGAAGTCAGGGGACACTGAAGCTTTCTTT
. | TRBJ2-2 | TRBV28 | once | CAGYNLNTGELFF | TGTGCCGGTTATAACCTAAACACCGGGGAGCTGTTTTTT
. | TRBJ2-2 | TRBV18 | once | CASSPTPSNTGELFF | TGTGCCAGCTCACCAACTCCTTCAAACACCGGGGAGCTGTTTTTT
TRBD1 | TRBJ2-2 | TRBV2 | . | CASSVRRQGYTGELFF | TGTGCCAGCAGTGTGCGGAGACAGGGATATACCGGGGAGCTGTTTTTT
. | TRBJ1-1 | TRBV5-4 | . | CASSLETNTEAFF | TGTGCCAGCAGCTTGGAAACAAACACTGAAGCTTTCTTT
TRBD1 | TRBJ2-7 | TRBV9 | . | CASSPRTGAYEQYF | TGTGCCAGCAGCCCCCGGACAGGGGCCTACGAGCAGTACTTC
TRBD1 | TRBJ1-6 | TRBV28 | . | CASSLGQVYNSPLHF | TGTGCCAGCAGTCTTGGACAGGTCTATAATTCACCCCTCCACTTT
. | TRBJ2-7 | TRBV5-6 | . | CASSLAGLGGYEQYF | TGTGCCAGCAGCTTGGCCGGGCTGGGGGGTTACGAGCAGTACTTC
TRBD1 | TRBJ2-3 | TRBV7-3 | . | CASSHRGQVTDTQYF | TGTGCCAGCAGCCACCGGGGACAGGTAACAGATACGCAGTATTTT
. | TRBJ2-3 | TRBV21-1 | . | CASTRCSGTDFSTDTQYF | TGTGCCAGCACCAGGTGCAGCGGGACTGACTTTAGCACAGATACGCAGTATTTT
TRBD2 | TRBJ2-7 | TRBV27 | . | CASSLKSSGSPYEQYF | TGTGCCAGCAGTTTAAAATCTAGCGGGAGCCCCTACGAGCAGTACTTC
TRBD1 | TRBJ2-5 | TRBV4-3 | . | CASSLGQGQETQYF | TGCGCCAGCAGCCTCGGACAGGGCCAAGAGACCCAGTACTTC